This TCR beta chain was sequenced during a study of PD-1 blockade in classical Hodgkin lymphoma. General study findings and limits: Those starting nivolumab under 1 year post-ASCT were excluded.

Only in-frame clones appear in the TCRdb table, and some are missing; sequencing was by immunoSEQ multiplex PCR. There are more than 45,000 clones in the sample; around 78% occur only once, and about 15% lies in the top ten. Exposure to brentuximab vedotin varied, and each patient had relapsed following autologous stem cell transplantation. A word on this clone: Its specificity is not known.

Trimming shortened V by 3 bases and J by 4 bases, and 12 bases separated the two germline ends. This CDR3 spans 14 amino acids. Germline values: CDR1 LNHDA, CDR2 SQIVND (reference sequence). The TCR comes from a human donor with classical Hodgkin lymphoma. Here the sequenced sample was peripheral blood mononuclear cells (PBMCs), taken before the second cycle of nivolumab. The chain carries TRBV19 and TRBJ1-1; D gene ambiguous. CDR3 sequence: CASSMDGRSTEAFF. The CDR3 nucleotides are TGTGCCAGTAGTATGGACGGTCGATCCACTGAAGCTTTCTTT. Filled out from reference TRBV19 and TRBJ1-1, the complete variable domain reads DGGITQSPKYLFRKEGQNVTLSCEQNLNHDAMYWYRQDPGQGLRLIYYSQIVNDFQKGDIAEGYSVSREKKESFPLTVTSAQKNPTAFYLCASSMDGRSTEAFFGQGTRLTVV.